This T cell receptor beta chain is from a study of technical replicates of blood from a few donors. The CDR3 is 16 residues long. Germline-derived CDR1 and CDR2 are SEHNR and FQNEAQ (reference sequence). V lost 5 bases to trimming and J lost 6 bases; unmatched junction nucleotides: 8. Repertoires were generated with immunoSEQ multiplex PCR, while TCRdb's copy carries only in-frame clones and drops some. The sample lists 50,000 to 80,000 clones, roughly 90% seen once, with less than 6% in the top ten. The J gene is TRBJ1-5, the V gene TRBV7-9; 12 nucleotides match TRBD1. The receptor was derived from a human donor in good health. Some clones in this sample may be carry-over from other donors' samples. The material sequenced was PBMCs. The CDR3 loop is CASSGGTGGGSQPQHF. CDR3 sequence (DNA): TGTGCCAGCAGCGGTGGGACAGGGGGCGGGAGTCAGCCCCAGCATTTT. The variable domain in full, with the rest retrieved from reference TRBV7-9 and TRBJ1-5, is DTGVSQNPRHKITKRGQNVTFRCDPISEHNRLYWYRQTLGQGPEFLTYFQNEAQLEKSRLLSDRFSAERPKGSFSTLEIQRTEQGDSAMYLCASSGGTGGGSQPQHFGDGTRLSIL.